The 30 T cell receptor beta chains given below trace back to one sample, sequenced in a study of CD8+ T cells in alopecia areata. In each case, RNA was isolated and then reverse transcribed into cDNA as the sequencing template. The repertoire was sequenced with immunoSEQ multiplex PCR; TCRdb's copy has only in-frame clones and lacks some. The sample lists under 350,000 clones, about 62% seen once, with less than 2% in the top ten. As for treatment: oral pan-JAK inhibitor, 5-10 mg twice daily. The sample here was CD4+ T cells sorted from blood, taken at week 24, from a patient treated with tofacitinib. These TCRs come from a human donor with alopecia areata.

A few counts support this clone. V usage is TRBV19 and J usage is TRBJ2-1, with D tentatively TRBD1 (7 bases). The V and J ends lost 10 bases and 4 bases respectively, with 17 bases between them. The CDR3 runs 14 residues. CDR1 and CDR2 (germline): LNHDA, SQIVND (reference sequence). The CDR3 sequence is CATAGGREYNEQFF. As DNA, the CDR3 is TGTGCCACTGCAGGGGGGCGGGAATACAATGAGCAGTTCTTC.

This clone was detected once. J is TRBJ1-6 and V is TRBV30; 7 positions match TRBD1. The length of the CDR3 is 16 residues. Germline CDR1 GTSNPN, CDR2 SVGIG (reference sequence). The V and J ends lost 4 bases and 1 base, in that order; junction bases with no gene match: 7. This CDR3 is CAWMIGGESYNSPLHF. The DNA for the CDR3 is TGTGCCTGGATGATAGGGGGCGAATCCTATAATTCACCCCTCCACTTT.

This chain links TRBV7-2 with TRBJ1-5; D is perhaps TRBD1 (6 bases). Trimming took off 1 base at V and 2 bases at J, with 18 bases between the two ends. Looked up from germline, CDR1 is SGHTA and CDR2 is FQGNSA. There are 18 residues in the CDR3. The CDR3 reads CASSLVEVGAHGNQPQHF. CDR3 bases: TGTGCCAGCAGCTTAGTTGAGGTGGGGGCGCATGGCAATCAGCCCCAGCATTTT. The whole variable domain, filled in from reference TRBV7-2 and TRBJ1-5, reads GAGVSQSPSNKVTEKGKDVELRCDPISGHTALYWYRQSLGQGLEFLIYFQGNSAPDKSGLPSDRFSAERTGGSVSTLTIQRTQQEDSAVYLCASSLVEVGAHGNQPQHFGDGTRLSIL.

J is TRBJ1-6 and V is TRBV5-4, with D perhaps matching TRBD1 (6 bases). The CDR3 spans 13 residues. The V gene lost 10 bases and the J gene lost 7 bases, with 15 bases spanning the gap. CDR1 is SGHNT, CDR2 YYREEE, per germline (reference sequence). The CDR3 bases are TGTGCCGGACTACAGGGACCCAATTCACCCCTCCACTTT. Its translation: CAGLQGPNSPLHF.

In DNA, the CDR3 is TGTGCCTGGAGTGTTGGGGGCTCGGAGACCCAGTACTTC. As protein: CAWSVGGSETQYF. This rearrangement joins TRBV30 to TRBJ2-5; tentatively, D is TRBD1 (6 bases). CDR1 GTSNPN and CDR2 SVGIG come from the germline V gene (reference sequence). Trimming stripped 0 bases from V and 5 bases from J, with 10 bases between. CDR3 length: 13 amino acids.

CDR3 protein: CASSLHRGTVNTEAFF. For the CDR3, the DNA is TGTGCCAGCAGCTTACACCGCGGGACAGTGAACACTGAAGCTTTCTTT. The chain uses TRBV7-2 and TRBJ1-1; the match to TRBD1 covers 7 bases. Germline trimming cut 2 bases from V and 0 bases from J; bases unmatched to any gene: 6. This CDR3 is built from 16 residues. Germline V gene sequence: CDR1 SGHTA, CDR2 FQGNSA.

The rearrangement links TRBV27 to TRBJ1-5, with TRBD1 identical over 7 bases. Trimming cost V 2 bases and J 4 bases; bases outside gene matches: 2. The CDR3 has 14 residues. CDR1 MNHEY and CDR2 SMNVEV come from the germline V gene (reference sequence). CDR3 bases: TGTGCCAGCAGTTTAGACAGGGAGAATCAGCCCCAGCATTTT. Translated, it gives CASSLDRENQPQHF.

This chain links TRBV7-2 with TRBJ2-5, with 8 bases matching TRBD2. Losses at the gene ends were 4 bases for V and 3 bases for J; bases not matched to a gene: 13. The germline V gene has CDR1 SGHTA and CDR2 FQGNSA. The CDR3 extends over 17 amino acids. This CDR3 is CASSSFYGAGGEETQYF. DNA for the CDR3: TGTGCCAGCAGCTCTTTTTACGGCGCGGGGGGCGAAGAGACCCAGTACTTC.

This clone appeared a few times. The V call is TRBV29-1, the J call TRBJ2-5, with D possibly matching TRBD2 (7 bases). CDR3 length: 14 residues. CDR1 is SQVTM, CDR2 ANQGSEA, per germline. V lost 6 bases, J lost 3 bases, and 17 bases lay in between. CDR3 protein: CSVRPWGGEETQYF. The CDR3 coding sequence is TGCAGCGTCCGACCCTGGGGGGGCGAAGAGACCCAGTACTTC.

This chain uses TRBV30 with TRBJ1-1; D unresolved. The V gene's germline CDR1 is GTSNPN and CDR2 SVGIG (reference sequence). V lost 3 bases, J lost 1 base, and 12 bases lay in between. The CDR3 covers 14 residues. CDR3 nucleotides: TGTGCCTGGAGCGCCGGTCCTTGGAACACTGAAGCTTTCTTT. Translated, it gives CAWSAGPWNTEAFF. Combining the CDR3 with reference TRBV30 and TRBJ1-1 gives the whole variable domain SQTIHQWPATLVQPVGSPLSLECTVEGTSNPNLYWYRQAAGRGLQLLFYSVGIGQISSEVPQNLSASRPQDRQFILSSKKLLLSDSGFYLCAWSAGPWNTEAFFGQGTRLTVV.

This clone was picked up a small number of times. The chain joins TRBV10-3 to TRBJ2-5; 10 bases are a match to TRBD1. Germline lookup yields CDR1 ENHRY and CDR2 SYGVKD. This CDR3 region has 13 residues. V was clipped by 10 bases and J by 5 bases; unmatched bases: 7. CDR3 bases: TGTGCCAGCCGGGACAGGGGATACGAGACCCAGTACTTC. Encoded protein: CASRDRGYETQYF.

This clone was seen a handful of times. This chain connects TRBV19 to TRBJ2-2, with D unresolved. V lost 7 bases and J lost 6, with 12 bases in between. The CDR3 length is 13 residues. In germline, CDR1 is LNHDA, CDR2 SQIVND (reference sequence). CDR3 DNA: TGTGCCAGTAATCTAGAGCTAGCCGGGGAGCTGTTTTTT. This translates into CASNLELAGELFF.

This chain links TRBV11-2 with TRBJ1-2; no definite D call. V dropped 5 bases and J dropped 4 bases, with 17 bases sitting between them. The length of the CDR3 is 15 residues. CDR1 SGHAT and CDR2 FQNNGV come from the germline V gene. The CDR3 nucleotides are TGTGCCAGCAGCGGTCAGCGGGCTAATAGCTATGGCTACACCTTC. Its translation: CASSGQRANSYGYTF. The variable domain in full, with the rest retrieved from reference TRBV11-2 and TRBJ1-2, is EAGVAQSPRYKIIEKRQSVAFWCNPISGHATLYWYQQILGQGPKLLIQFQNNGVVDDSQLPKDRFSAERLKGVDSTLKIQPAKLEDSAVYLCASSGQRANSYGYTFGSGTRLTVV.

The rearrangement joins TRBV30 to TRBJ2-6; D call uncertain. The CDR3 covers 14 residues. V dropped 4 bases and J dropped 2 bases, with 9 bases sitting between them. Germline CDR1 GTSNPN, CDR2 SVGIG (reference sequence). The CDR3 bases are TGTGCCTGGACCCCGATCCCTGGGGCCAACGTCCTGACTTTC. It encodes CAWTPIPGANVLTF.

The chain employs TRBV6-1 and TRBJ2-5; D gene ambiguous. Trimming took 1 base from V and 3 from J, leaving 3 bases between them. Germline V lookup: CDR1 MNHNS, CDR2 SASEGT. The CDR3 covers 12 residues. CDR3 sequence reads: CASSEVKETQYF. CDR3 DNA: TGTGCCAGCAGTGAAGTAAAAGAGACCCAGTACTTC.

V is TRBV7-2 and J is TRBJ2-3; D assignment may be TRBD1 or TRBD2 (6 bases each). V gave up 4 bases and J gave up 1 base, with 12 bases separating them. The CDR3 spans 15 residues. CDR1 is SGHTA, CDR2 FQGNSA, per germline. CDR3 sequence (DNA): TGTGCCAGCAGCTCCGGGGGCCCCGGCACAGATACGCAGTATTTT. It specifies CASSSGGPGTDTQYF.

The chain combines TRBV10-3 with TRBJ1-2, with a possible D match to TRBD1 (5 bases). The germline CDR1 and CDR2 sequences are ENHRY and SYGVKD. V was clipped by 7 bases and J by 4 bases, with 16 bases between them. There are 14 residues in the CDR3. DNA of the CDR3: TGTGCCATCAAGAAAGGGGATTCCTCCTATGGCTACACCTTC. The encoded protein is CAIKKGDSSYGYTF.

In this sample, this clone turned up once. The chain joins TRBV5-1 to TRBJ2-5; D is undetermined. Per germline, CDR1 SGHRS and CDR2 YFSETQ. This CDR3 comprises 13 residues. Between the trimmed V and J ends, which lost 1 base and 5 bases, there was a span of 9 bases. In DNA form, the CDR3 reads TGCGCCAGCAGCTTGAGCGCTTTGGAGACCCAGTACTTC. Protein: CASSLSALETQYF.

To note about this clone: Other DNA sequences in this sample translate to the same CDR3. CDR3 region: CASSSSGLYGYTF. The CDR3 bases are TGTGCCAGCAGCTCCAGCGGACTCTATGGCTACACCTTC. The chain uses TRBV7-9 and TRBJ1-2; no clear D gene. Germline V gives CDR1 SEHNR, CDR2 FQNEAQ (reference sequence). The CDR3 totals 13 residues. With 4 bases removed from V and 4 bases from J, the gap between germline ends came to 10 bases.

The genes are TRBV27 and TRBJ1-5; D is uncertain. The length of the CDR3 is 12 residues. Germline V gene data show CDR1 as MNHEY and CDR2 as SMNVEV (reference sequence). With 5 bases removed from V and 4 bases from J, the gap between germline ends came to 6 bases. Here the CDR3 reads CASSTPNQPQHF. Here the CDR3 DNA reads TGTGCCAGCAGTACCCCGAATCAGCCCCAGCATTTT.

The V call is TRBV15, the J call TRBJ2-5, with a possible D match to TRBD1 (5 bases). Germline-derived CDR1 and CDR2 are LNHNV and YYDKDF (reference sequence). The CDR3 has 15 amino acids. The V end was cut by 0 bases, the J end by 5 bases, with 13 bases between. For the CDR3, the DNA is TGTGCCACCAGCAGAGATCGAGCAGGGTGGGAGACCCAGTACTTC. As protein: CATSRDRAGWETQYF.

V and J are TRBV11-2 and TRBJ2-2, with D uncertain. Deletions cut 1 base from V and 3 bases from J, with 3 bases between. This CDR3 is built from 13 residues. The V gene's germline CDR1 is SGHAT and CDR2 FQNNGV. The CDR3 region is CASSLVHTGELFF. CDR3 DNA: TGTGCCAGCAGCTTAGTGCACACCGGGGAGCTGTTTTTT.

CDR3 in amino acids: CAWSKGQGAEETQYF. Here the CDR3 DNA reads TGTGCCTGGAGTAAGGGACAGGGGGCGGAAGAGACCCAGTACTTC. The chain carries TRBV30 and TRBJ2-5; 12 positions match TRBD1. V lost 2 bases to trimming and J lost 3 bases; unmatched junction nucleotides: 4. This CDR3 region has 15 residues. Germline CDR1 and CDR2: GTSNPN and SVGIG (reference sequence).

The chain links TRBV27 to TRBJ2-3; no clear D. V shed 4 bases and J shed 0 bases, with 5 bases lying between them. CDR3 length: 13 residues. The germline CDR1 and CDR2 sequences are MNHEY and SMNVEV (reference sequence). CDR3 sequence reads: CASSYISTDTQYF. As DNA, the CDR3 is TGTGCCAGCAGTTACATCAGCACAGATACGCAGTATTTT.

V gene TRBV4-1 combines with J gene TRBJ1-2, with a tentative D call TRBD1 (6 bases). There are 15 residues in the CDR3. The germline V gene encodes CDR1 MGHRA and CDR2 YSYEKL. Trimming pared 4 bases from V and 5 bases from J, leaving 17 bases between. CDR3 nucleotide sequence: TGCGCCAGCAGCCGGCTCGGGCAGGGGCGTTATGGCTACACCTTC. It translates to CASSRLGQGRYGYTF.

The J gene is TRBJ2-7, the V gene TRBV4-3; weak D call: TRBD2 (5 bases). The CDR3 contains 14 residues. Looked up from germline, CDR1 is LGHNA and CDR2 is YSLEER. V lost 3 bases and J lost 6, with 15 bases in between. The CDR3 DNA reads TGCGCCAGCAGCCATAGCCGGAGCGGCGGCGAGCAGTACTTC. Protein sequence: CASSHSRSGGEQYF.

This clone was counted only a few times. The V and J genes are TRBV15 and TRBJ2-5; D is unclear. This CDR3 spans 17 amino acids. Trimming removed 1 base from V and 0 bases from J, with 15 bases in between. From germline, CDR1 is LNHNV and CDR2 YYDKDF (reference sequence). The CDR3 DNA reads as TGTGCCACCAGCAGAGTACGGTCAGCTCCCAACCAAGAGACCCAGTACTTC. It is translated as CATSRVRSAPNQETQYF.

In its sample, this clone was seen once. The CDR3 nucleotides read TGTGCCAGCAGTACATCGAACACTGAAGCTTTCTTT. Translating it yields CASSTSNTEAFF. The chain carries TRBV6-5 and TRBJ1-1; no clear D. V shed 5 bases and J shed 1 base, with 5 bases lying between them. The CDR3 length is 12 residues. In germline, CDR1 is MNHEY, CDR2 SVGAGI.

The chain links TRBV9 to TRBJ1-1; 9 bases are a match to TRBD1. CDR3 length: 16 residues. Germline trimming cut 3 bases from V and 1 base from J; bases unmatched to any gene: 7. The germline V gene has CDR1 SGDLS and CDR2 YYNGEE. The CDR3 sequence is CASSAGQGTTNTEAFF. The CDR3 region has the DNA TGTGCCAGCAGCGCCGGACAGGGGACGACGAACACTGAAGCTTTCTTT.

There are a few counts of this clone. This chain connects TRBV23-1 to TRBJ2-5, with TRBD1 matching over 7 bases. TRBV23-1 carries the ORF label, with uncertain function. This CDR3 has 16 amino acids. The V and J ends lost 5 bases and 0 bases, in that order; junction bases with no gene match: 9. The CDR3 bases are TGCGCCAGCAGTATAGGAGTGACAGGGCACCAAGAGACCCAGTACTTC. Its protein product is CASSIGVTGHQETQYF.